These T cell receptor beta chains were read from a single sample in a study of cytomegalovirus exposure and HLA in healthy donors. TCRdb keeps only in-frame clones here, not all; method: immunoSEQ multiplex PCR. The sample holds approximately 170,000 clones, about 90% seen once. Sequencing was done on a sample of PBMCs. These receptors were taken from a woman aged 18-29 years in good health and CMV-seropositive. CDR3s include the opening cysteine and the closing phenylalanine or tryptophan. D genes are given only for firm matches. A row's size may be missing; if present it is once, few, many or a size class.

clone size,D gene,V gene,J gene,CDR3 DNA,CDR3 protein
.,.,TRBV6-1,TRBJ1-5,TGTGCCAGCAGTGTAGGGGTGGGCAATCAGCCCCAGCATTTT,CASSVGVGNQPQHF
.,.,TRBV4-3,TRBJ1-1,TGCGCCAGCAGCCAAGATCGGCGGTTCGAAGCTTTCTTT,CASSQDRRFEAFF
.,TRBD2,TRBV9,TRBJ2-1,TGTGCCAGCAGCGTAGATGCGGGAGGTTTCAATGAGCAGTTCTTC,CASSVDAGGFNEQFF
.,.,TRBV19,TRBJ1-1,TGTGCCAGTAGCGACCCCCGAGGACTAGGGTTACGGGTGAACACTGAAGCTTTCTTT,CASSDPRGLGLRVNTEAFF
.,TRBD2,TRBV28,TRBJ2-1,TGTGCCAGCAGTTTACCAGCGGGATACAATGAGCAGTTCTTC,CASSLPAGYNEQFF
.,TRBD1,TRBV28,TRBJ1-1,TGTGCCAGCAGTTCAGGGGGTTACACTGAAGCTTTCTTT,CASSSGGYTEAFF
.,.,TRBV5-1,TRBJ1-4,TGCGCCAGCAGCTTGACACCGGGAGTGGAAAAACTGTTTTTT,CASSLTPGVEKLFF
few,TRBD1,TRBV7-2,TRBJ1-2,TGTGCCAGCAGCCTCGGGACAGGGCTTCGCTATGGCTACACCTTC,CASSLGTGLRYGYTF
.,.,TRBV28,TRBJ1-1,TGTGCCAGCAGTCCACGGGGTGTCGGGAACACTGAAGCTTTCTTT,CASSPRGVGNTEAFF
.,.,TRBV5-4,TRBJ1-1,TGTGCCAGCAGCTTATACACAGGGAACACTGAAGCTTTCTTT,CASSLYTGNTEAFF
.,TRBD2,TRBV15,TRBJ2-5,TGTGCCACCAGCAGGGAACGATGGACTAGCGGGTACCAAGAGACCCAGTACTTC,CATSRERWTSGYQETQYF
few,TRBD1,TRBV4-1,TRBJ1-6,TGCGCCAGCAGCTGGGACAGGGACTCACCCCTCCACTTT,CASSWDRDSPLHF
.,.,TRBV28,TRBJ2-3,TGTGCCAGCAGTTCAAGGACTGCTAGCACAGATACGCAGTATTTT,CASSSRTASTDTQYF
.,.,TRBV4-2,TRBJ2-7,TGTGCCAGCAGCCAGGATTCTATGGGCCCCAGCTCCTACGAGCAGTACTTC,CASSQDSMGPSSYEQYF
.,.,TRBV10-2,TRBJ1-4,TGCGCCAGCAGTGACTCTAGGGGGTATGGTGAAAAACTGTTTTTT,CASSDSRGYGEKLFF
.,.,TRBV10-1,TRBJ2-2,TGCGCCAGCAGTCCTGGGGCCGGTCTCGGGGAGCTGTTTTTT,CASSPGAGLGELFF
.,TRBD1,TRBV19,TRBJ1-2,TGTGCCAGTAGTCCATTACAGGGGGCGGGTGGCTACACCTTC,CASSPLQGAGGYTF
.,.,TRBV6-5,TRBJ1-1,TGTGCCAGCAGTTACACTGGACAGTCTGAAGCTTTCTTT,CASSYTGQSEAFF
.,TRBD1,TRBV29-1,TRBJ1-4,TGCAGCGCTCAGGGGGGATTAAGTGAAAAACTGTTTTTT,CSAQGGLSEKLFF
.,TRBD2,TRBV19,TRBJ2-5,TGTGCCAGTAGCCCGGGCGTAGCGGGAGTTAAAGAGACCCAGTACTTC,CASSPGVAGVKETQYF
.,TRBD1,TRBV30,TRBJ1-5,TGTGCCTGGAGTGTACAGGGGGGCCGGCCGGGGGAGACCCAGCATTTT,CAWSVQGGRPGETQHF
.,.,TRBV28,TRBJ1-5,TGTGCCAGCAGGATGGACAGTGCCCCTCAGCCCCAGCATTTT,CASRMDSAPQPQHF
few,TRBD1,TRBV5-4,TRBJ2-3,TGTGCCAGCAGCTCGAGGACAGGGTCGGCAGATACGCAGTATTTT,CASSSRTGSADTQYF
.,.,TRBV13,TRBJ1-1,TGTGCCAGCAGCTTAGGCGATCCGGGGAACACTGAAGCTTTCTTT,CASSLGDPGNTEAFF
.,TRBD2,TRBV7-3,TRBJ2-2,TGTGCCAGCAGCCCTTTAGCGGGAGCGAACACCGGGGAGCTGTTTTTT,CASSPLAGANTGELFF
.,.,TRBV30,TRBJ1-1,TGTGCCTGGAGTCCTCTTCGGGAAGCTTTCTTT,CAWSPLREAFF